The clone carrying this T cell receptor beta chain was detected ten times or more. Its antigen is undetermined. The entry originates in a study of early T cells in non-severe SARS-CoV-2 infection. For the study at large: Unsorted whole blood bulk RNA was sequenced, with unpaired chains.

Broader study findings: There was a bias toward anti-spike CD8 responses in VDJdb matching, which missed private and CD4 specificities.

Germline assignment: CDR1 SGHKS and CDR2 YYEKEE (reference sequence). V gave up 5 bases and J gave up 5 bases; unmatched junction bases: 9. CDR3 size: 14 residues. Attachment of unique molecular identifiers was made to individual cDNA molecules. TCRdb analysed the 5' RACE reads with MiXCR anew, one entry per CDR3 protein. The data contain roughly 70,000 distinct CDR3 sequences, under 15% of them singletons. The rearrangement uses TRBV5-5 and TRBJ2-5; 7 bases match TRBD2. The TCR originated in an adult who was a healthcare worker with PCR-confirmed SARS-CoV-2 infection or an uninfected control (not recorded which). The material sequenced was whole blood. CDR3 amino acids: CASRVSGGLETQYF. The CDR3 DNA reads TGTGCCAGCAGAGTGTCCGGGGGGTTGGAGACCCAGTACTTC.